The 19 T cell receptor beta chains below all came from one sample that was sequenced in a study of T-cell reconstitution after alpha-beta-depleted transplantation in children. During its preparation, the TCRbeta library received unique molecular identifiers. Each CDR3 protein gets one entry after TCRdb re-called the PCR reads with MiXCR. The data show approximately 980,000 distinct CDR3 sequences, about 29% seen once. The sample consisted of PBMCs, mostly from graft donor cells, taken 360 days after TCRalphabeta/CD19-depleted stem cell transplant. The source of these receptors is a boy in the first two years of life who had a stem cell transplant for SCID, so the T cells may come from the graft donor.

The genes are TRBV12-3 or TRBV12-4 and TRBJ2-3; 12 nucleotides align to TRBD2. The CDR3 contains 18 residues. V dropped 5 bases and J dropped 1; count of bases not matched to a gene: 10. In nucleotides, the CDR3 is TGTGCCAGCAGTCCTCTAGCGGGGGGGGCGCCTCGCACAGATACGCAGTATTTT. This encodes CASSPLAGGAPRTDTQYF.

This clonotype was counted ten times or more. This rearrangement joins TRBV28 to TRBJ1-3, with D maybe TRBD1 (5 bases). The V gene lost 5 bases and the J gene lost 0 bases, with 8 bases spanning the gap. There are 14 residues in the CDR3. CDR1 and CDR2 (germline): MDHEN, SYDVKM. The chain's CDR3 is CASSPGDSGNTIYF. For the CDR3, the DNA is TGTGCCAGCAGTCCGGGGGACTCTGGAAACACCATATATTTT.

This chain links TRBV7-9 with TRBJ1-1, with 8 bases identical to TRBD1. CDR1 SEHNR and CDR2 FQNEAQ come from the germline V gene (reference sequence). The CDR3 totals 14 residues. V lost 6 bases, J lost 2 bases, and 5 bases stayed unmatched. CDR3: CASRTGGRNTEAFF. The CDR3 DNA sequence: TGTGCCAGCAGAACAGGGGGAAGAAACACTGAAGCTTTCTTT.

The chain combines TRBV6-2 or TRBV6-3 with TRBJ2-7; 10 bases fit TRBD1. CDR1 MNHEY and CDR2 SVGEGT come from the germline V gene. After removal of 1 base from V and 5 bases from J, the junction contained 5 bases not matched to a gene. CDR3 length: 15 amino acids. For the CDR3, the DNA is TGTGCCAGCAGTTACTTCGACAGGGGGCGCCACGAGCAGTACTTC. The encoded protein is CASSYFDRGRHEQYF.

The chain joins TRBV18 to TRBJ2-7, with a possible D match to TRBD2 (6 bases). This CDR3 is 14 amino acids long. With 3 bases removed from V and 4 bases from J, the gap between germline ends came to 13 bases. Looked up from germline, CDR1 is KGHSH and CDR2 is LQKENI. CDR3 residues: CASSPSVGGYEQYF. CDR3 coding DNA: TGTGCCAGCTCACCCTCAGTGGGGGGATACGAGCAGTACTTC.

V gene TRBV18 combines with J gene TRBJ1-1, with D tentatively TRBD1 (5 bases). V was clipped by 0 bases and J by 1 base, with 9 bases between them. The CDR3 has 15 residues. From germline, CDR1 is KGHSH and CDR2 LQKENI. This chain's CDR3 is CASSPPKGANTEAFF. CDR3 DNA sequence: TGTGCCAGCTCACCACCAAAAGGGGCGAACACTGAAGCTTTCTTT.

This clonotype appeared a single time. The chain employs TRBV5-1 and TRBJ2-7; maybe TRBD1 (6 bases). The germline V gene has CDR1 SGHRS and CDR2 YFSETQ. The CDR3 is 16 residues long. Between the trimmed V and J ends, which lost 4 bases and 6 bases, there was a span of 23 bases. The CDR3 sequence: CASSPVASGTTSEQYF. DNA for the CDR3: TGCGCCAGCAGCCCAGTGGCGTCCGGGACAACTAGCGAGCAGTACTTC. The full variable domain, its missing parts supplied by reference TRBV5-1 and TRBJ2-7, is KAGVTQTPRYLIKTRGQQVTLSCSPISGHRSVSWYQQTPGQGLQFLFEYFSETQRNKGNFPGRFSGRQFSNSRSEMNVSTLELGDSALYLCASSPVASGTTSEQYFGPGTRLTVT.

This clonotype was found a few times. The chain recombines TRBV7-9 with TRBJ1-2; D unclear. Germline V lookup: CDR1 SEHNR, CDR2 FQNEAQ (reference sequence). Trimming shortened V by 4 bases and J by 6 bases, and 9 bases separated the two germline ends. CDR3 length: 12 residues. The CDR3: CASSSKTDGYTF. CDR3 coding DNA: TGTGCCAGCAGCTCAAAGACGGATGGCTACACCTTC.

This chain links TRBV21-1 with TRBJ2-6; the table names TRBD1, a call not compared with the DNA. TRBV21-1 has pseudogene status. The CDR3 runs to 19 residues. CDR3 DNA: TGTGCCAGCAGCAAAGGGAAGCGGGACAGGGACTCTGGGGCCAACGTCCTGACTTTC. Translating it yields CASSKGKRDRDSGANVLTF.

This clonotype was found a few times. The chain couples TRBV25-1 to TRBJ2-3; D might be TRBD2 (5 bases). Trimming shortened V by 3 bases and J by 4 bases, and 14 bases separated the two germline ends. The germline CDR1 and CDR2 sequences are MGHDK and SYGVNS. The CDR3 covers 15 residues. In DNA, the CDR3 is TGTGCCAGCAGTGACAGTGGGAGTGCTGCAGATACGCAGTATTTT. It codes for CASSDSGSAADTQYF.

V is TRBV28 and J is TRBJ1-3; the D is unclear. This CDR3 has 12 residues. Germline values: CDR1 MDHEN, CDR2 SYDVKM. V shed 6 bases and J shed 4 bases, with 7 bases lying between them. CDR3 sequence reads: CASRFEGNTIYF. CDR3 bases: TGTGCCAGCAGGTTCGAGGGAAACACCATATATTTT.

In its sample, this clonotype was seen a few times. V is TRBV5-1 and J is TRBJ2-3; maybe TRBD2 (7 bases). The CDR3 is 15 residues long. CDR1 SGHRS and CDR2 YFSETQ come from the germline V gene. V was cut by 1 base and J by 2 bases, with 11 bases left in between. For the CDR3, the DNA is TGCGCCAGCAGCTTGAAGGGGGGGCCCACAGATACGCAGTATTTT. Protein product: CASSLKGGPTDTQYF.

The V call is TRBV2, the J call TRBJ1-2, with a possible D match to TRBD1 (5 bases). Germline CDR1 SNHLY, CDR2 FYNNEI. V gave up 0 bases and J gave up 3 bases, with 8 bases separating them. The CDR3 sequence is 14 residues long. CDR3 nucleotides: TGTGCCAGCAGTGAAGCGCGCAGGGACTATGGCTACACCTTC. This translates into CASSEARRDYGYTF.

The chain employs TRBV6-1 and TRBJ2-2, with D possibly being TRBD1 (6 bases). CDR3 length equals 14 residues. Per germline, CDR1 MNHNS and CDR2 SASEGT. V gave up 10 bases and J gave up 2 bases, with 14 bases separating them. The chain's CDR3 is CATARQVNTGELFF. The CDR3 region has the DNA TGTGCCACCGCCAGACAGGTTAACACCGGGGAGCTGTTTTTT.

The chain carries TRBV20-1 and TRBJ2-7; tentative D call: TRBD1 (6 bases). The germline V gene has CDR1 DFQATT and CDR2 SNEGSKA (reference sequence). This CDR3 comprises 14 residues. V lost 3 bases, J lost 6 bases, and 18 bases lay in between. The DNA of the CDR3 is TGCAGTGCTAGTCTACAGGGTTTGGGGCCCGAGCAGTACTTC. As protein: CSASLQGLGPEQYF.

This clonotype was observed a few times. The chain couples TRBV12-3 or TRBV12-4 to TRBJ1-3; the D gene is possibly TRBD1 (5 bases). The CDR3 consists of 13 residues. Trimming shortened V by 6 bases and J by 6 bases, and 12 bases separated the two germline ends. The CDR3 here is CASSRDPQNTIYF. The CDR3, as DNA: TGTGCCAGCAGCCGGGACCCCCAAAACACCATATATTTT.

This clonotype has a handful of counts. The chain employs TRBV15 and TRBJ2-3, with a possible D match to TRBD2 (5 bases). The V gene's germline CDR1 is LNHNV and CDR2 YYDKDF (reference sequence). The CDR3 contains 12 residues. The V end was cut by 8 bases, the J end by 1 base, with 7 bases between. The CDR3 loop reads CATRRGTDTQYF. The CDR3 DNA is TGTGCCACCCGGCGGGGCACAGATACGCAGTATTTT.

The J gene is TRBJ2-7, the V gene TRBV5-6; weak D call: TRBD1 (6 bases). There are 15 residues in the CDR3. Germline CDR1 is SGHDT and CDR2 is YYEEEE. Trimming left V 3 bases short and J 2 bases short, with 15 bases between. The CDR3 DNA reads TGTGCCAGCAGCTATCGATTACAGGGTCCCTACGAGCAGTACTTC. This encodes CASSYRLQGPYEQYF.

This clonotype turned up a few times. CDR3 sequence reads: CSARPREGGPNKAQYF. The CDR3 DNA follows: TGCAGTGCTAGACCTCGCGAGGGGGGCCCAAATAAAGCCCAGTACTTC. This chain connects TRBV20-1 to TRBJ2-5, with D perhaps assigned TRBD1 or TRBD2 (6 bases each). The V gene lost 2 bases and the J gene lost 9 bases, with 25 bases spanning the gap. CDR1 is DFQATT, CDR2 SNEGSKA, per germline (reference sequence). The CDR3 spans 16 residues.